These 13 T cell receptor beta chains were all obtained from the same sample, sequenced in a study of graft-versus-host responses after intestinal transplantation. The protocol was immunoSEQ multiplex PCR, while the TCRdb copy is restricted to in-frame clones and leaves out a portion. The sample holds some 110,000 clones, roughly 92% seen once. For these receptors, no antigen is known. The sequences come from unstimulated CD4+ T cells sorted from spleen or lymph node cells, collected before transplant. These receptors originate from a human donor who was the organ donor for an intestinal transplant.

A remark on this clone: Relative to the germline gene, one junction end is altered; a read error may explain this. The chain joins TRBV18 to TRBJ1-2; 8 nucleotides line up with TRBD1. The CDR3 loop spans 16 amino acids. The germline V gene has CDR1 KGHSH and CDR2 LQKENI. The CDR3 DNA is TGTACCAGCTCACCGGACCCCAGGGGGCGGGTCTATGGCTACACCTTC. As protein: CTSSPDPRGRVYGYTF.

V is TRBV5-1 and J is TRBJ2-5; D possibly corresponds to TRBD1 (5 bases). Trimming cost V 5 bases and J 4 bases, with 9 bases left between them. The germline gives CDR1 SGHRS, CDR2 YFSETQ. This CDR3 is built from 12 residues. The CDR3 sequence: CASSPQGETQYF. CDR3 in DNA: TGCGCCAGCAGTCCCCAGGGAGAGACCCAGTACTTC.

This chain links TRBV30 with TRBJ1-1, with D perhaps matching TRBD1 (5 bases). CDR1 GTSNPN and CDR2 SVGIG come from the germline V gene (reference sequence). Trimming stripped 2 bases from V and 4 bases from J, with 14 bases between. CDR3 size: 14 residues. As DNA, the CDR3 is TGTGCCTGGAGTAGAGGGGACTATGGCACTGAAGCTTTCTTT. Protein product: CAWSRGDYGTEAFF. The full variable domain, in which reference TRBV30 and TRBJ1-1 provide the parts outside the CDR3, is SQTIHQWPATLVQPVGSPLSLECTVEGTSNPNLYWYRQAAGRGLQLLFYSVGIGQISSEVPQNLSASRPQDRQFILSSKKLLLSDSGFYLCAWSRGDYGTEAFFGQGTRLTVV.

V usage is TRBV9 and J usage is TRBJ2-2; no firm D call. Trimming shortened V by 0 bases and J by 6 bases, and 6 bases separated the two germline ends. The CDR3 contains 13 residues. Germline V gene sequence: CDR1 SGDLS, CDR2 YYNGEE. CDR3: CASSVGGSGELFF. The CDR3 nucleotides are TGTGCCAGCAGCGTAGGGGGATCCGGGGAGCTGTTTTTT.

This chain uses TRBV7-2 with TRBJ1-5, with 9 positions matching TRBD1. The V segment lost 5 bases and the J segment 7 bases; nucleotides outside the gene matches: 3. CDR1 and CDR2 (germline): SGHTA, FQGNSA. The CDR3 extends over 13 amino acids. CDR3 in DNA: TGTGCCAGCAGCATTGACAGGGGGCAGCCCCAGCATTTT. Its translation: CASSIDRGQPQHF.

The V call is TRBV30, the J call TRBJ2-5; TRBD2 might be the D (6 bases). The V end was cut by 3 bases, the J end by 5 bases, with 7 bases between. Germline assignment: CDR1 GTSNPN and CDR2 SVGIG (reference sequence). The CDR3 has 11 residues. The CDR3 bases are TGTGCCTGGAGCGGAGGGGAGACCCAGTACTTC. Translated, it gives CAWSGGETQYF.

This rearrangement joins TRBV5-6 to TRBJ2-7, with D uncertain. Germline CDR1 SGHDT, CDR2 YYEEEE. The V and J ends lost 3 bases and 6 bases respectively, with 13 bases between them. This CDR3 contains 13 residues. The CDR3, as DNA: TGTGCCAGCAGCTCCACCAACTACGGCGAGCAGTACTTC. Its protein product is CASSSTNYGEQYF.

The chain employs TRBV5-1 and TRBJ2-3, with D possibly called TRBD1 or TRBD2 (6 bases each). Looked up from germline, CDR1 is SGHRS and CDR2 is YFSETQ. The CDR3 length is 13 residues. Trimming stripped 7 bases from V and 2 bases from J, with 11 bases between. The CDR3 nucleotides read TGCGCCAGCGAGAGGGGGGACACAGATACGCAGTATTTT. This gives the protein CASERGDTDTQYF. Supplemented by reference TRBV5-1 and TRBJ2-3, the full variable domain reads KAGVTQTPRYLIKTRGQQVTLSCSPISGHRSVSWYQQTPGQGLQFLFEYFSETQRNKGNFPGRFSGRQFSNSRSEMNVSTLELGDSALYLCASERGDTDTQYFGPGTRLTVL.

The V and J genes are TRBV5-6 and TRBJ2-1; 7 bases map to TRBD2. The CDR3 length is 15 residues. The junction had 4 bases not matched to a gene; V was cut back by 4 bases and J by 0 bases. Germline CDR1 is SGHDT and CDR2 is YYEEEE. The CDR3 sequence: CASSPGGSSYNEQFF. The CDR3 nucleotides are TGTGCCAGCAGCCCCGGGGGGAGCTCCTACAATGAGCAGTTCTTC.

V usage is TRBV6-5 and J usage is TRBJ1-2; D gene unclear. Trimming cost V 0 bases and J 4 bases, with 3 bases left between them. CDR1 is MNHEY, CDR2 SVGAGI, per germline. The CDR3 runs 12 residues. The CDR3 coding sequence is TGTGCCAGCAGTTACTCGGGCTATGGCTACACCTTC. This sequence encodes CASSYSGYGYTF.

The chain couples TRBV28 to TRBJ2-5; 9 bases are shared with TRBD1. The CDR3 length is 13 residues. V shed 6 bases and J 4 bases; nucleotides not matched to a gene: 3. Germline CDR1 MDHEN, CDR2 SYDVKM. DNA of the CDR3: TGTGCCAGCAGAACAGGGGGCAGAGAGACCCAGTACTTC. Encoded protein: CASRTGGRETQYF.

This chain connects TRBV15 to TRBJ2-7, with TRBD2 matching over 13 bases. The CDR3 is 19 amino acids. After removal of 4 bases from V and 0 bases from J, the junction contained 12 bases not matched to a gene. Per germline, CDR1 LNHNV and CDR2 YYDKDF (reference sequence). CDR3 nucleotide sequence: TGTGCCACCAGCACGGACAAGTGGACTAGCGGGAGATTCTCCTACGAGCAGTACTTC. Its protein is CATSTDKWTSGRFSYEQYF.

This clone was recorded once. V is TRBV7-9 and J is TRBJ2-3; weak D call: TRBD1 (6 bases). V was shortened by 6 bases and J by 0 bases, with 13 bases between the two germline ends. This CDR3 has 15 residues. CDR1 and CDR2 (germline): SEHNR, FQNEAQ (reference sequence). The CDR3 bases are TGTGCCAGCAGGTCGGACAGTTCTAGCACAGATACGCAGTATTTT. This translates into CASRSDSSSTDTQYF.